The clone carrying this T cell receptor beta chain was detected only once. Amplification used 60 Vbeta primers and 13 Jbeta primers. Here immunoSEQ multiplex PCR was the method, and the copy in TCRdb shows in-frame clones only, minus some. The table lists tens of thousands of clones, 73% of them singletons, with 5% to 7% in the top ten. This entry is derived from a study of cytomegalovirus exposure and HLA in healthy donors. The germline CDR1 and CDR2 sequences are SGDLS and YYNGEE. V was shortened by 0 bases and J by 2 bases, with 8 bases between the two germline ends. CDR3 size: 15 residues. The chain is built from TRBV9 and TRBJ2-2, with a weak D call TRBD1 (6 bases). The sample comprised PBMCs. This TCR was recovered from a man aged 45-60 years in good health and CMV-seronegative. In DNA form, the CDR3 reads TGTGCCAGCAGCGTAGGGGGGCATAACACCGGGGAGCTGTTTTTT. It codes for CASSVGGHNTGELFF. Based on the CDR3 plus reference TRBV9 and TRBJ2-2, the full variable domain is DSGVTQTPKHLITATGQRVTLRCSPRSGDLSVYWYQQSLDQGLQFLIQYYNGEERAKGNILERFSAQQFPDLHSELNLSSLELGDSALYFCASSVGGHNTGELFFGEGSRLTVL.